Sequencing of this TCR beta chain was carried out in a study of cytomegalovirus exposure and HLA in healthy donors. Study-wide findings and caveats: Cytomegalovirus-associated TCR beta chains were listed, numbering more than 150. Cytomegalovirus status was reportedly diagnosed by the classifier with high specificity and sensitivity. On later analysis, the bulk of CMV-associated TCR beta chains appeared to be HLA-restricted. Across donors, sequencing depth was assumed by presence/absence analyses to be roughly uniform.

The V end lost 6 bases, the J end lost 2 bases, and 16 bases lay between the germline ends. The CDR3 length is 15 residues. Per the germline V gene, CDR1 is SNHLY and CDR2 is FYNNEI. Details on this clone: Its specificity is not known.

PCR involved 60 Vbeta and 13 Jbeta primers. The data were produced by immunoSEQ multiplex PCR, yet TCRdb's version contains in-frame clones alone and is incomplete. The sample records some 180,000 clones, around three quarters being singletons. V gene TRBV2 combines with J gene TRBJ1-1; tentative D call: TRBD1 (6 bases). The sequenced sample consisted of PBMCs. This receptor was taken from a man aged 25-40 years in good health and CMV-seronegative. For the CDR3, the DNA is TGTGCCAGCAGCATCAGGACAGCAAGTAACACTGAAGCTTTCTTT. It encodes CASSIRTASNTEAFF.